The clone carrying this TCR beta chain was recorded a few times. Specified time point: newly diagnosed GD, antithyroid drugs for less than 3 months. RNA isolated from PBMCs was used to make the TCR library. The data originate from a study of regulatory T cells in long-lasting Graves disease. Study in general: Under 3 months of antithyroid drugs had been taken by newly diagnosed Graves' patients.

The authors built TCR beta libraries using iRepertoire HTBI primers and Arm-PCR of CDR3 regions. From the multiplex PCR reads, TCRdb called clonotypes with MiXCR, one entry per CDR3 protein. This repertoire shows 500,000 or so distinct CDR3 sequences, about 15% found once; its top ten account for under 20%. Another study also made use of these data, one on T cells in Graves' hyperthyroidism and ophthalmopathy. Turning to that study: Absent ophthalmopathy progression within 18 months defined stable Graves' hyperthyroidism. The TCR CDR3 was amplified in a first-round RT-PCR using the HTBI primer set. By a 13 V-J model, ophthalmopathy was set apart from stable hyperthyroidism.

This receptor was obtained from a woman between 50 and 59 years old with Graves disease. The sample in question was peripheral blood mononuclear cells (PBMCs), obtained at new diagnosis, from a patient treated with antithyroid drugs.

CDR3 region: CASSPLGQGHGYTF. As DNA, the CDR3 is TGTGCCAGCAGTCCCCTCGGGCAGGGGCATGGCTACACCTTC. The genes are TRBV27 and TRBJ1-2; D is possibly TRBD1 (6 bases). Between the trimmed V and J ends, which lost 5 bases and 6 bases, there was a span of 16 bases. CDR1 and CDR2 from the germline V gene are MNHEY and SMNVEV (reference sequence). The CDR3 contains 14 residues.